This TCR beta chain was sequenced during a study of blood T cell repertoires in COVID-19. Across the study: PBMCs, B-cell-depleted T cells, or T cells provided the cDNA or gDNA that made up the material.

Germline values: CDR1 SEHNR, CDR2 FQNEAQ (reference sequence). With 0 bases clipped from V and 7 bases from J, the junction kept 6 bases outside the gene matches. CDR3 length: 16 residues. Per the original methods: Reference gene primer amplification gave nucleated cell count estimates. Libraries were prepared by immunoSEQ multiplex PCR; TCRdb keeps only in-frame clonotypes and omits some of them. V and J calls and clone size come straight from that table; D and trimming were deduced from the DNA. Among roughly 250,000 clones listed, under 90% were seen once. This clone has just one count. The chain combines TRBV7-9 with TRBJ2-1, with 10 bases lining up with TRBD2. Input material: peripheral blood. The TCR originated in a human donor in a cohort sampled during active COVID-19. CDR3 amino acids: CASSLASGGPDNEQFF. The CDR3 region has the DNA TGTGCCAGCAGCTTAGCTAGCGGGGGGCCTGATAATGAGCAGTTCTTC.